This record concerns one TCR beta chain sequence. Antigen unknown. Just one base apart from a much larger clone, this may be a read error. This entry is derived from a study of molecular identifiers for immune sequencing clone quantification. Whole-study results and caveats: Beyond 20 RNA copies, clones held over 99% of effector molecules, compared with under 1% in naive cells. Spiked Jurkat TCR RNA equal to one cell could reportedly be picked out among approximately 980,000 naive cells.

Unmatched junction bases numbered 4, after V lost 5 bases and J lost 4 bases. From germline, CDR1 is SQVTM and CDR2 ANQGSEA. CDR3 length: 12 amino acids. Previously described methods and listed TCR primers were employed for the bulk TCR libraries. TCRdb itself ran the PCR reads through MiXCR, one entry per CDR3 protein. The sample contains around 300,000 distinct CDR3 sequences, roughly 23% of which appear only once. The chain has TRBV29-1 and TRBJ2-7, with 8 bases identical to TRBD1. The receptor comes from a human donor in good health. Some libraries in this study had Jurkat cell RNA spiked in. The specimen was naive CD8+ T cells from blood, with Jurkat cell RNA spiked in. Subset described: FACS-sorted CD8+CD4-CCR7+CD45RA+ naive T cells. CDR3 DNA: TGCAGCGTTTGGGACAGGCGGTACGAGCAGTACTTC. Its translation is CSVWDRRYEQYF.